This T cell receptor (beta chain) was sequenced in a study of PD-1 blockade in classical Hodgkin lymphoma. The V gene's germline CDR1 is SEHNR and CDR2 FQNEAQ (reference sequence). The CDR3 loop spans 16 amino acids. Trimming at V came to 4 bases and at J to 14 bases, leaving 17 bases not matched to a gene. TCRdb keeps only in-frame clones here, not all; method: immunoSEQ multiplex PCR. The sample yields roughly 60,000 clones, about 90% seen once. The time point here: cycle 4 day 1 (C4D1), after more than five weeks of nivolumab. Relapse after autologous stem cell transplantation occurred in every patient, and brentuximab vedotin exposure varied.

This clonotype was obtained from a human donor with classical Hodgkin lymphoma. Sequencing was performed on peripheral blood mononuclear cells (PBMCs), taken before the fourth cycle of nivolumab. The chain uses TRBV7-9 and TRBJ2-3, with TRBD2 matching over 11 bases. Here the CDR3 DNA reads TGTGCCAGCAGCTGGCTTAGCGGGGGGGCAGAGGTTCTTCGGTATTTT. Translating gives CASSWLSGGAEVLRYF.